The next 21 T cell receptor beta chains were all read from a single sample in a study of Graves' ophthalmopathy and Graves' hyperthyroidism. Amplified TCR beta CDR3 regions were obtained using RNA transcripts as template. The library came from an HTBI-primed first-round RT-PCR and a second-round multiplex PCR. TCRdb passed the multiplex PCR reads through MiXCR, listing each CDR3 protein once. The sample yields hundreds of thousands of distinct CDR3 sequences, over 20% seen once. Sample: peripheral blood. The source of these receptors is a woman aged 18-30 years with stable Graves' hyperthyroidism. Some clones in this sample may be carry-over from other donors' samples.

This clonotype was found many times. This chain uses TRBV12-3 or TRBV12-4 with TRBJ2-2; TRBD2 aligns across 12 bases. The CDR3 runs to 16 residues. After removal of 5 bases from V and 5 bases from J, the junction contained 6 bases not matched to a gene. CDR3: CASSPSGGAETGELFF. Written as DNA, the CDR3 is TGTGCCAGCAGTCCTAGCGGGGGGGCGGAGACCGGGGAGCTGTTTTTT.

The chain is built from TRBV27 and TRBJ2-7; D could derive from TRBD1 or TRBD2 (6 bases each). V dropped 4 bases and J dropped 0 bases, with 19 bases sitting between them. The CDR3 is 17 residues long. CDR1 and CDR2 from the germline V gene are MNHEY and SMNVEV (reference sequence). CDR3 amino acids: CASSSGWGARSSYEQYF. The CDR3 DNA is TGTGCCAGCAGTTCCGGTTGGGGGGCTAGGAGCTCCTACGAGCAGTACTTC.

This clonotype was counted at least ten times. One junction end does not reproduce the germline sequence, and a read error may be involved. V usage is TRBV7-9 and J usage is TRBJ2-7; D is undetermined. This CDR3 comprises 13 residues. The germline CDR1 and CDR2 sequences are SEHNR and FQNEAQ (reference sequence). CDR3 residues: CAPLFRISYERYF. The CDR3 nucleotides read TGTGCCCCTCTCTTCAGGATCTCCTACGAGCGGTACTTC.

This clonotype was seen many times. At one boundary the junction diverges from the germline segment, which might be a read error. The chain is built from TRBV2 and TRBJ2-5; TRBD1 agrees at 8 bases. Germline values: CDR1 SNHLY, CDR2 FYNNEI. The CDR3 is 14 amino acids. The CDR3 is CATLRTGGSETQCF. The CDR3 coding sequence is TGTGCCACCTTGAGAACAGGGGGTTCCGAGACCCAGTGCTTC.

The table lists this clonotype with a few counts. The rearrangement uses TRBV18 and TRBJ2-4; 14 nucleotides line up with TRBD2. The ends lost 5 bases at V and 12 bases at J; junction bases unmatched: 15. This CDR3 region has 17 residues. Germline V lookup: CDR1 KGHSH, CDR2 LQKENI. The CDR3 reads CASSAPGSTSGREPQYF. The CDR3 DNA reads as TGTGCCAGCTCAGCTCCAGGGTCGACTAGCGGGAGGGAACCTCAGTACTTC.

This clonotype was counted only a few times. A clone one base away is much larger, so this may be a read error. Here the CDR3 DNA reads TGTGCCAGCAGCGGCCGGGACACCCCTGGGCCCCTCCACTTT. It is translated as CASSGRDTPGPLHF. V and J are TRBV13 and TRBJ1-6, with D possibly being TRBD1 (6 bases). Trimming pared 5 bases from V and 13 bases from J, leaving 18 bases between. Germline V lookup: CDR1 PRHDT, CDR2 FYEKMQ (reference sequence). The CDR3 is 14 residues long. The variable domain in full, completed from reference TRBV13 and TRBJ1-6, reads AAGVIQSPRHLIKEKRETATLKCYPIPRHDTVYWYQQGPGQDPQFLISFYEKMQSDKGSIPDRFSAQQFSDYHSELNMSSLELGDSALYFCASSGRDTPGPLHFGNGTRLTVT.

This clonotype was counted ten times or more. This chain connects TRBV20-1 to TRBJ1-5; 7 nucleotides line up with TRBD1. The trim removed 6 bases at V and 7 bases at J, leaving 9 bases unmatched. This CDR3 is built from 13 residues. Germline V CDR1 and CDR2: DFQATT, SNEGSKA (reference sequence). The CDR3 loop reads CSAKHRGGQPQHF. CDR3 DNA sequence: TGCAGTGCGAAACACAGGGGAGGGCAGCCCCAGCATTTT.

The rearrangement joins TRBV12-3 or TRBV12-4 to TRBJ2-7; D perhaps matches TRBD1 (6 bases). V lost 6 bases to trimming and J lost 4 bases, with 16 bases between them. This CDR3 is built from 14 residues. DNA of the CDR3: TGTGCCAGCAGCAGGGGTAGTATAGAGTACGAGCAGTACTTC. Translating it yields CASSRGSIEYEQYF.

The rearrangement links TRBV12-3 or TRBV12-4 to TRBJ1-1; D is perhaps TRBD1 (5 bases). The CDR3 runs to 15 residues. Trimming left V 3 bases short and J 1 base short, with 12 bases between. The DNA of the CDR3 is TGTGCCAGCAGTTTTGCAGGGTATGGGAACACTGAAGCTTTCTTT. This sequence encodes CASSFAGYGNTEAFF.

The rearrangement uses TRBV29-1 and TRBJ1-2, with no clear D. Trimming shortened V by 4 bases and J by 1 base, and 4 bases separated the two germline ends. Germline V gene sequence: CDR1 SQVTM, CDR2 ANQGSEA. The CDR3 is 11 amino acids. CDR3 sequence: CSVAINYGYTF. CDR3 bases: TGCAGCGTTGCGATTAACTATGGCTACACCTTC.

This clonotype has ten or more counts. CDR3 DNA sequence: TGTGCCAGCAGCTTATTCGGGGGTTACGAGCAGTACTTC. The encoded protein is CASSLFGGYEQYF. The chain recombines TRBV13 with TRBJ2-7; the D gene is possibly TRBD2 (6 bases). V was trimmed by 2 bases and J by 4 bases, leaving 9 bases between them. CDR1 is PRHDT and CDR2 is FYEKMQ in the germline V gene (reference sequence). The CDR3 consists of 13 residues.

This clonotype was counted ten times or more. This chain links TRBV20-1 with TRBJ2-7; a weak D match, TRBD1 (6 bases). Looked up from germline, CDR1 is DFQATT and CDR2 is SNEGSKA (reference sequence). The V gene lost 0 bases and the J gene lost 1 base, with 10 bases spanning the gap. There are 14 residues in the CDR3. In DNA, the CDR3 is TGCAGTGCTAGAGATCTTGGACAGTCCTACGAGCAGTACTTC. Amino acids: CSARDLGQSYEQYF.

This clonotype came up a few times. The chain couples TRBV11-2 to TRBJ1-2, with TRBD1 matching over 10 bases. Germline CDR1 is SGHAT and CDR2 is FQNNGV. J lost 1 base, V lost 1 base, and 12 bases had no gene match. CDR3 length: 19 amino acids. CDR3 amino acids: CASSLVDWDRGWGNYGYTF. CDR3 sequence (DNA): TGTGCCAGCAGCTTAGTTGACTGGGACAGGGGCTGGGGTAACTATGGCTACACCTTC.

This clonotype was seen at least ten times. CDR3 in amino acids: CSAHLGQVNQPQHF. CDR3 DNA: TGCAGTGCCCACCTGGGACAGGTCAATCAGCCCCAGCATTTT. J is TRBJ1-5 and V is TRBV20-1; TRBD1 agrees at 8 bases. This CDR3 spans 14 amino acids. V was pared by 6 bases and J by 3 bases, with 7 bases of the junction left unmatched. The germline CDR1 and CDR2 sequences are DFQATT and SNEGSKA (reference sequence).

The chain has TRBV6-1 and TRBJ1-3; D remains ambiguous. The germline V gene encodes CDR1 MNHNS and CDR2 SASEGT. V gave up 6 bases and J gave up 3 bases, with 6 bases separating them. The CDR3 is made up of 12 amino acids. The CDR3: CASRENGNTIYF. The CDR3 nucleotides are TGTGCCAGCAGGGAGAATGGAAACACCATATATTTT.

This clonotype came up a few times. This could be a read error, since a much larger clone is one nucleotide away. The chain has TRBV2 and TRBJ1-5; 7 nucleotides align to TRBD1. J gave up 7 bases and V 6 bases, and 3 bases lay outside the gene matches. Germline V CDR1 and CDR2: SNHLY, FYNNEI. The CDR3 is made up of 12 amino acids. CDR3 region: CASRGRGQPQHF. DNA for the CDR3: TGTGCCAGCAGGGGCAGGGGGCAGCCCCAGCATTTT.

This clonotype was seen more than once but under ten times. Compared with germline, one end of the junction differs, possibly owing to a read error. V gene TRBV19 combines with J gene TRBJ2-4, with 8 bases that match TRBD2. The CDR3 length is 15 residues. Germline CDR1 reads LNHDA; CDR2 reads SQIVND (reference sequence). The CDR3 DNA follows: TGTGCCAGTAGTACCGGGGGGGAAGCCAAAAACATTAAGTACTTC. Amino acids: CASSTGGEAKNIKYF.

This chain links TRBV27 with TRBJ2-7; 9 bases are shared with TRBD2. CDR1 MNHEY and CDR2 SMNVEV come from the germline V gene (reference sequence). V lost 5 bases, J lost 3 bases, and 8 bases stayed unmatched. This CDR3 has 15 amino acids. CDR3 coding DNA: TGTGCCAGCAGTCCCTATAGCGGGAGCGACTACGAGCAGTACTTC. Its translation is CASSPYSGSDYEQYF.

This clonotype was detected ten times or more. This rearrangement joins TRBV13 to TRBJ1-1; perhaps TRBD1 as D (5 bases). Trimming stripped 6 bases from V and 7 bases from J, with 18 bases between. There are 14 residues in the CDR3. The germline V gene encodes CDR1 PRHDT and CDR2 FYEKMQ (reference sequence). Written as DNA, the CDR3 is TGTGCCAGCAGTCCCCGTTCAGGGCGGGTTGAAGCTTTCTTT. Translation: CASSPRSGRVEAFF. The entire variable domain, with the rest obtained from reference TRBV13 and TRBJ1-1, is as follows: AAGVIQSPRHLIKEKRETATLKCYPIPRHDTVYWYQQGPGQDPQFLISFYEKMQSDKGSIPDRFSAQQFSDYHSELNMSSLELGDSALYFCASSPRSGRVEAFFGQGTRLTVV.

The chain employs TRBV3-1 and TRBJ1-5; 9 nucleotides align to TRBD1. From germline, CDR1 is LGHDT and CDR2 YNNKEL (reference sequence). CDR3 length: 17 residues. With 0 bases clipped from V and 7 bases from J, the junction kept 10 bases outside the gene matches. Written as DNA, the CDR3 is TGTGCCAGCAGCCAAGATGGGGGACAGGGAATTGTACAGCCCCAGCATTTT. It codes for CASSQDGGQGIVQPQHF.

In this sample, this clonotype turned up a few times. This chain joins TRBV5-1 and TRBJ2-7, with 7 bases fitting TRBD1. The germline V gene encodes CDR1 SGHRS and CDR2 YFSETQ. The CDR3 length is 14 residues. The ends lost 1 base at V and 3 bases at J; junction bases unmatched: 4. This CDR3 is CASSLTTGIYEQYF. For the CDR3, the DNA is TGCGCCAGCAGCTTGACGACAGGGATCTACGAGCAGTACTTC.